A selection of T cell receptor beta chains follows, all from one sample in a study of Ad26.COV2.S vaccination and SARS-CoV-2 variants. The assay was immunoSEQ multiplex PCR, and TCRdb's table has in-frame clones only and misses some. The sample holds 500,000 or so clones, approximately 89% seen once. Sequencing was performed on peripheral blood, taken in a trial of Ad26.COV2.S vaccine versus placebo. The source of these receptors is a person between 18 and 65 years old who received the Ad26.COV2.S COVID-19 vaccine or a placebo. Both conserved end residues are part of each CDR3. The D gene is left open where the match is weak. Clone size, where shown, is once, few, many, or a class for clones that have expanded.

TRBV10-3	TRBJ1-3	-	few	CAISVRDGTIYF	TGTGCCATCAGTGTCAGGGATGGAACCATATATTTT
TRBV19	TRBJ1-5	-	-	CASTPLGQTYQPQHF	TGTGCCAGTACTCCCCTCGGACAGACCTATCAGCCCCAGCATTTT
TRBV10-3	TRBJ1-1	-	-	CAIGAGGLGAAFF	TGTGCCATCGGGGCGGGGGGCCTAGGGGCAGCTTTCTTT
TRBV7-2	TRBJ2-3	-	-	CASSQNRRGTQYF	TGTGCCAGCAGCCAAAACCGAAGAGGTACGCAGTATTTT
TRBV7-3	TRBJ2-3	-	-	CASSPTGGGIDTQYF	TGTGCCAGCAGCCCCACGGGGGGCGGGATAGATACGCAGTATTTT
TRBV7-2	TRBJ2-7	TRBD2	-	CASSFTLAGGYEQYF	TGTGCCAGCAGCTTCACACTAGCGGGGGGCTACGAGCAGTACTTC
TRBV5-1	TRBJ2-2	TRBD2	-	CASSFSSGFTGELFF	TGCGCCAGCAGCTTCTCTAGCGGGTTTACCGGGGAGCTGTTTTTT
TRBV6-5	TRBJ1-3	-	-	CASSSPVSGNTIYF	TGTGCCAGCAGTTCCCCGGTCTCTGGAAACACCATATATTTT
TRBV2	TRBJ1-2	-	-	CASSGTEVPNYGYTF	TGTGCCAGCAGTGGGACAGAGGTACCTAACTATGGCTACACCTTC
TRBV19	TRBJ1-2	TRBD1	-	CASTSQGARNYGYTF	TGTGCCAGTACCTCCCAGGGGGCGCGGAACTATGGCTACACCTTC
TRBV19	TRBJ2-1	-	-	CASSPQGGYEQFF	TGTGCCAGTAGTCCCCAGGGAGGATATGAGCAGTTCTTC
TRBV10-1	TRBJ1-3	-	once	CAGKINCGGEFSGNTIYF	TGCGCCGGCAAAATAAACTGCGGGGGAGAATTTTCTGGAAACACCATATATTTT
TRBV7-8	TRBJ1-2	TRBD1	-	CASSLLGQGRYGYTF	TGTGCCAGCAGCTTATTGGGACAGGGTCGCTATGGCTACACCTTC
TRBV29-1	TRBJ2-4	TRBD1	-	CSVARTGIAKNIQYF	TGCAGCGTCGCCCGGACAGGTATAGCCAAAAACATTCAGTACTTC
TRBV19	TRBJ1-5	-	once	CASRGSNQPQHF	TGTGCCAGTCGTGGAAGCAATCAGCCCCAGCATTTT
TRBV6-5	TRBJ2-3	-	-	CASSYSAPSTDTQYF	TGTGCCAGCAGTTACTCGGCGCCTAGCACAGATACGCAGTATTTT